These 17 T cell receptor beta chains were sequenced from one sample in a study of CD8 T cells in ankylosing spondylitis. TCRdb analysed the 5' RACE reads with MiXCR anew, one entry per CDR3 protein. The sample yields about 250,000 distinct CDR3 sequences, over 9.5% seen once. Sequencing used blood, either unsorted or a sorted T cell fraction (not recorded which). Receptors were obtained from a male donor with ankylosing spondylitis or in good health (not recorded which).

Ten or more counts support this clonotype. This rearrangement joins TRBV6-2 or TRBV6-3 to TRBJ2-5, with no clear D. The CDR3 spans 14 residues. Deletions cut 6 bases from V and 2 bases from J, with 13 bases between. The germline CDR1 and CDR2 sequences are MNHEY and SVGEGT. The CDR3 protein is CASSAFREQETQYF. Here the CDR3 DNA reads TGTGCCAGCAGCGCTTTTCGAGAGCAAGAGACCCAGTACTTC.

This clonotype has ten or more counts. The chain has TRBV6-5 and TRBJ2-3; D unclear. Between the trimmed V and J ends, which lost 0 bases and 5 bases, there was a span of 12 bases. The CDR3 spans 15 residues. Germline loops: CDR1 MNHEY, CDR2 SVGAGI. The CDR3 bases are TGTGCCAGCAGTTACTCGCGACAAAATATAGATACGCAGTATTTT. It specifies CASSYSRQNIDTQYF.

A word on this clonotype: Sequence at one end of the junction differs from germline and may be a read error. J is TRBJ2-7 and V is TRBV10-3; TRBD2 aligns across 9 bases. The CDR3 is made up of 14 amino acids. The germline gives CDR1 ENHRY, CDR2 SYGVKD. The CDR3 DNA follows: TGTGCCAGCAGGAGCGGGGGGATCTCCCACGAGCAGTACTTC. The encoded protein is CASRSGGISHEQYF.

This clonotype appeared many times. The genes are TRBV12-3 or TRBV12-4 and TRBJ2-1; 12 bases map to TRBD2. V lost 2 bases to trimming and J lost 5 bases; unmatched junction nucleotides: 7. The CDR3 is made up of 17 amino acids. The chain's CDR3 is CASSLILLAGGHNEQFF. CDR3 sequence (DNA): TGTGCCAGCAGTTTAATCCTACTAGCGGGAGGCCACAATGAGCAGTTCTTC.

This clonotype was recorded at least ten times. The V and J genes are TRBV25-1 and TRBJ1-2; D not certain. Trimming removed 4 bases from V and 4 bases from J, with 7 bases in between. CDR1 is MGHDK, CDR2 SYGVNS, per germline. CDR3 length equals 12 residues. DNA for the CDR3: TGTGCCAGCAGTGTCGGCAGCTATGGCTACACCTTC. It codes for CASSVGSYGYTF.

This clonotype was counted a few times. V and J are TRBV12-3 or TRBV12-4 and TRBJ1-1; the match to TRBD1 covers 7 bases. V was pared by 7 bases and J by 8 bases, with 4 bases of the junction left unmatched. The CDR3 spans 11 residues. The DNA for the CDR3 is TGTGCCAGCACTCCGGGACAGGAAGCTTTCTTT. It is translated as CASTPGQEAFF.

This clonotype was counted only a few times. The V and J genes are TRBV7-2 and TRBJ1-1, with a possible D match to TRBD1 (5 bases). Trimming left V 2 bases short and J 3 bases short, with 16 bases between. Germline lookup yields CDR1 SGHTA and CDR2 FQGNSA. The CDR3 runs 16 residues. CDR3 DNA sequence: TGTGCCAGCAGCTTATCCCCGGGCAGGGTGTACACTGAAGCTTTCTTT. Protein sequence: CASSLSPGRVYTEAFF.

This clonotype occurred many times. The chain combines TRBV20-1 with TRBJ1-1; weak D call: TRBD1 (5 bases). The CDR3 length is 14 residues. Germline assignment: CDR1 DFQATT and CDR2 SNEGSKA (reference sequence). Trimming stripped 5 bases from V and 2 bases from J, with 15 bases between. CDR3 sequence reads: CSAFDTGDNTEAFF. The CDR3 bases are TGCAGTGCTTTCGATACAGGAGATAACACTGAAGCTTTCTTT.

This rearrangement joins TRBV5-6 to TRBJ1-6; a possible D gene is TRBD1 (6 bases). The CDR3 has 16 amino acids. The V end lost 4 bases, the J end lost 5 bases, and 16 bases lay between the germline ends. Germline V gene sequence: CDR1 SGHDT, CDR2 YYEEEE. This CDR3 reads CASSRGGAGNNSPLHF. The CDR3 nucleotides are TGTGCCAGCAGCCGAGGGGGGGCAGGGAATAATTCACCCCTCCACTTT.

At least ten counts were recorded for this clonotype. The V call is TRBV29-1, the J call TRBJ2-2, with D possibly being TRBD2 (5 bases). V lost 7 bases to trimming and J lost 1 base, with 13 bases between them. The CDR3 spans 14 residues. The germline CDR1 and CDR2 sequences are SQVTM and ANQGSEA. The CDR3 protein is CSALRDGNTGELFF. DNA of the CDR3: TGCAGCGCACTACGGGATGGGAACACCGGGGAGCTGTTTTTT.

This clonotype occurred many times. The rearrangement joins TRBV28 to TRBJ1-2; D remains unclear. Trimming pared 2 bases from V and 6 bases from J, leaving 10 bases between. The CDR3 totals 13 residues. Germline values: CDR1 MDHEN, CDR2 SYDVKM. CDR3 nucleotide sequence: TGTGCCAGCAGTTTACAACAGCCGAATGGCTACACCTTC. This translates into CASSLQQPNGYTF.

This clonotype was counted between two and nine times. The CDR3 nucleotides read TGTGCCAGCAGCCACCGGACAGGGCTCTCCGAGCAGTACTTC. This encodes CASSHRTGLSEQYF. The genes are TRBV11-2 and TRBJ2-7, with 8 positions matching TRBD1. V shed 5 bases, J shed 6 bases, and the junction held 9 bases outside the gene matches. From germline, CDR1 is SGHAT and CDR2 FQNNGV. The CDR3 is 14 amino acids.

This clonotype was recorded many times. The chain employs TRBV20-1 and TRBJ1-5, with a tentative D call TRBD1 (6 bases). With 5 bases removed from V and 7 bases from J, the gap between germline ends came to 12 bases. Per the germline V gene, CDR1 is DFQATT and CDR2 is SNEGSKA (reference sequence). The CDR3 consists of 12 residues. In nucleotides, the CDR3 is TGCAGTGCTCAAAACAGGGAACAGCCCCAGCATTTT. It codes for CSAQNREQPQHF.

This clonotype was picked up many times. This chain connects TRBV6-5 to TRBJ2-1, with 7 bases aligning to TRBD2. Trimming took 2 bases from V and 7 from J; bases not matched to a gene: 8. The germline CDR1 and CDR2 sequences are MNHEY and SVGAGI. There are 15 residues in the CDR3. CDR3 sequence: CASSYAGATGNEQFF. Written as DNA, the CDR3 is TGTGCCAGCAGTTACGCGGGAGCCACGGGGAATGAGCAGTTCTTC.

A remark on this clonotype: Just one base apart from a much larger clone, this may be a read error. The chain recombines TRBV7-2 with TRBJ2-1; TRBD2 matches 7 bases. After removal of 7 bases from V and 6 bases from J, the junction contained 3 bases not matched to a gene. Germline assignment: CDR1 SGHTA and CDR2 FQGNSA. This CDR3 comprises 12 residues. The CDR3 nucleotides are TGTGCCAGCACCCCGGGGGGCAATGAGCAGTTCTTC. Protein sequence: CASTPGGNEQFF.

In its sample, this clonotype was seen many times. The rearrangement uses TRBV2 and TRBJ2-7; D uncertain. CDR1 is SNHLY and CDR2 is FYNNEI in the germline V gene. The V gene lost 6 bases and the J gene lost 4 bases, with 13 bases spanning the gap. The length of the CDR3 is 13 residues. The CDR3 DNA follows: TGTGCCAGCAGGGCGGAGCTCTGGTACGAGCAGTACTTC. It encodes CASRAELWYEQYF.

The chain combines TRBV5-1 with TRBJ2-3; D is unclear. CDR1 is SGHRS and CDR2 is YFSETQ in the germline V gene. The CDR3 length is 10 residues. Trimming shortened V by 7 bases and J by 4 bases, and 4 bases separated the two germline ends. CDR3 residues: CASGSDTQYF. In nucleotides, the CDR3 is TGCGCCAGCGGTTCAGATACGCAGTATTTT.